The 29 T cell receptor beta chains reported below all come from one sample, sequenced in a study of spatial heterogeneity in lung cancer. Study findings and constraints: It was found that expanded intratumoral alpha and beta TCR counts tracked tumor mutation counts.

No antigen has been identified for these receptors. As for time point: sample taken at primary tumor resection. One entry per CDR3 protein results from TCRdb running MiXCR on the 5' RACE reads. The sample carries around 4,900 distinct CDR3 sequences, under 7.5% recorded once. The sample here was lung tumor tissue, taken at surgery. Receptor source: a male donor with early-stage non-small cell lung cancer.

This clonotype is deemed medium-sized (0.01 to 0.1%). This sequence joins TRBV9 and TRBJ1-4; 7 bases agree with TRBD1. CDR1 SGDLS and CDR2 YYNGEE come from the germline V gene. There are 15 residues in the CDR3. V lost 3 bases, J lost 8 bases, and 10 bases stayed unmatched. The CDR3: CASSGMTGSREKLFF. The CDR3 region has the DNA TGTGCCAGCAGCGGGATGACAGGGTCTCGGGAAAAACTGTTTTTT.

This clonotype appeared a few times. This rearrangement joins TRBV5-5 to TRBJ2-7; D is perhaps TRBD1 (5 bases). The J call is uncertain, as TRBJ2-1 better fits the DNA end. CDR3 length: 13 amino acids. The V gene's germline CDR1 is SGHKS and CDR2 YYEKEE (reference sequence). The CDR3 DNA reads TGTGCCAGCAGCCACCCAGGGAACCACGAGCAGTTCTTC. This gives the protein CASSHPGNHEQFF.

The CDR3 region is CASSLGTFSNQPQHF. CDR3 coding DNA: TGTGCCAGCAGTTTGGGAACGTTTAGCAATCAGCCCCAGCATTTT. The chain links TRBV12-3 or TRBV12-4 to TRBJ1-5; D gene ambiguous. The CDR3 sequence is 15 residues long. V was trimmed by 3 bases and J by 0 bases, leaving 9 bases between them.

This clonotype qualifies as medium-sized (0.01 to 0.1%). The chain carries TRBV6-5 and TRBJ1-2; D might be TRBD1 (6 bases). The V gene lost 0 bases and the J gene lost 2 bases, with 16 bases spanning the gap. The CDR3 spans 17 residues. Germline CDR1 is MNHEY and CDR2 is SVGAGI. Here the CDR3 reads CASSYSKTRGVNYGYTF. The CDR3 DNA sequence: TGTGCCAGCAGTTACTCGAAAACGAGGGGGGTGAACTATGGCTACACCTTC.

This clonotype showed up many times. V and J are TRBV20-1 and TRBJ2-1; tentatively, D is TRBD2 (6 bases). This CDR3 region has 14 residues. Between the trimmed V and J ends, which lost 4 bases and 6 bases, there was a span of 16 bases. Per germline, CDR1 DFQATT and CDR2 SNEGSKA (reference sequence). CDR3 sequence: CSAIRERATNEQFF. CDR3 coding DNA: TGCAGTGCTATACGGGAGCGGGCCACCAATGAGCAGTTCTTC.

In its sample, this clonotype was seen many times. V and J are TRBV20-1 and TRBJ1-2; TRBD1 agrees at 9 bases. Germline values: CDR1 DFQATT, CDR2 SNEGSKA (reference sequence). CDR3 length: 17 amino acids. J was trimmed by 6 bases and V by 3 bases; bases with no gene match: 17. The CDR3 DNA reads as TGCAGTGCTAGCTTCTCACAGGGGGCGGTTCTGGGCGATGGCTACACCTTC. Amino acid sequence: CSASFSQGAVLGDGYTF.

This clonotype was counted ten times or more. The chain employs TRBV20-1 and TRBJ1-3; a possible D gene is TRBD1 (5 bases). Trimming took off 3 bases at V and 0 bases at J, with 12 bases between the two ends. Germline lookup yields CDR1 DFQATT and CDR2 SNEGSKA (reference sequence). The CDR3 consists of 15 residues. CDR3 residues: CSASNRFDSGNTIYF. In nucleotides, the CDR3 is TGCAGTGCTAGCAACAGGTTCGACTCTGGAAACACCATATATTTT.

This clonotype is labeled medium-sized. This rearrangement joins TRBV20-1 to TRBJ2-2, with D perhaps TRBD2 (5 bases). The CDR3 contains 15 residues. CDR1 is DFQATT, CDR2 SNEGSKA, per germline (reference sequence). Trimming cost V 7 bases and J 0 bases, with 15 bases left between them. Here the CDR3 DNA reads TGCAGTGTCCCGAGAGGGTGGGCGAACACCGGGGAGCTGTTTTTT. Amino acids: CSVPRGWANTGELFF.

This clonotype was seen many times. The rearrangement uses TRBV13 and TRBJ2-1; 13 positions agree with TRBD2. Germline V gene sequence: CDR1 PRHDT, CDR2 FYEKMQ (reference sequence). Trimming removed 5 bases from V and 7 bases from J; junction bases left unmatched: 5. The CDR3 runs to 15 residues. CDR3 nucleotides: TGTGCCAGCAGCCGTTGGACTAGCGGGAGTAATGAGCAGTTCTTC. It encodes CASSRWTSGSNEQFF.

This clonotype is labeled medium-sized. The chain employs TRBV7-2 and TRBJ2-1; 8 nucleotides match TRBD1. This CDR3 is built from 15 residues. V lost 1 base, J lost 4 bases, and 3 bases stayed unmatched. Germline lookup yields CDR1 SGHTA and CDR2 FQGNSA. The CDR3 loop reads CASSLGQGIYNEQFF. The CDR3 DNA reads TGTGCCAGCAGCTTAGGACAGGGGATATACAATGAGCAGTTCTTC.

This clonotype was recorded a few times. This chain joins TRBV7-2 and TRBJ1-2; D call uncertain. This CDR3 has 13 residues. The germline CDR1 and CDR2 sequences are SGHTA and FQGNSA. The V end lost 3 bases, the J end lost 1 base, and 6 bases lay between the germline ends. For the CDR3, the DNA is TGTGCCAGCAGCTTCCAAGTTAACTATGGCTACACCTTC. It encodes CASSFQVNYGYTF.

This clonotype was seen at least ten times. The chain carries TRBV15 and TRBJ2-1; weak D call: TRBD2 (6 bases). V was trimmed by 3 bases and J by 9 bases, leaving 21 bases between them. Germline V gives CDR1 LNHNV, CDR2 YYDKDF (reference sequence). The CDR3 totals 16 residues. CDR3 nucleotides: TGTGCCACCAGCAGGATGGGCAGGACTACCCAGGGTGAGCAGTTCTTC. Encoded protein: CATSRMGRTTQGEQFF.

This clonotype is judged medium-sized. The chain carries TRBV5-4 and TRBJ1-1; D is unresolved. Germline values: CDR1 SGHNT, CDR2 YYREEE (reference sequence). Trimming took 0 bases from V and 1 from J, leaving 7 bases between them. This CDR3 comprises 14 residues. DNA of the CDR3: TGTGCCAGCAGCTTGGGGCAGGCGAACACTGAAGCTTTCTTT. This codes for CASSLGQANTEAFF.

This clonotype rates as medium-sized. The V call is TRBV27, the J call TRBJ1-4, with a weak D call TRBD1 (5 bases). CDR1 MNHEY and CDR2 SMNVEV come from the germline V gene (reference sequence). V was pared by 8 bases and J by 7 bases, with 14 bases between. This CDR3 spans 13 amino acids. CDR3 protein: CASPEGRGEKLFF. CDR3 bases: TGTGCCAGCCCGGAGGGGCGCGGTGAAAAACTGTTTTTT.

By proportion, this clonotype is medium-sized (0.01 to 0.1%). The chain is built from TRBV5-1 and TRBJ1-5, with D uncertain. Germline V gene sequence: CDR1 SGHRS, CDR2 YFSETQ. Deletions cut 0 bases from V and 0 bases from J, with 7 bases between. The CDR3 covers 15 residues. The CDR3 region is CASSLDAYSNQPQHF. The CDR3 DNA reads TGCGCCAGCAGCTTGGATGCTTATAGCAATCAGCCCCAGCATTTT.

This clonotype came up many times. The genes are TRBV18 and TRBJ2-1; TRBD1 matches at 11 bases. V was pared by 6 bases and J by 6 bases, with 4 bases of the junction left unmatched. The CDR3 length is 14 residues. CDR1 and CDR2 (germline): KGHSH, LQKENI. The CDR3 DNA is TGTGCCAGCTCGGCCGGGACAGGGGGCAATGAGCAGTTCTTC. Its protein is CASSAGTGGNEQFF.

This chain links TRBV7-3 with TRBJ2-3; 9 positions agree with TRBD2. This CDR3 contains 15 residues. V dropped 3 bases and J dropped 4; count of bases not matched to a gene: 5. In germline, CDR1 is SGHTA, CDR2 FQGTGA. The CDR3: CASSFAGGPSDTQYF. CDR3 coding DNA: TGTGCCAGCAGCTTTGCGGGGGGGCCGTCAGATACGCAGTATTTT.

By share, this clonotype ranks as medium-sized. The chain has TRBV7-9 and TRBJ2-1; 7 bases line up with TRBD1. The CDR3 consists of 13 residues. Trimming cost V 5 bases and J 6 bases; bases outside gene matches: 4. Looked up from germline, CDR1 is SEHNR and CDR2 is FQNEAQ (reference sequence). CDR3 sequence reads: CASSPGTANEQFF. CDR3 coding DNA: TGTGCCAGCAGCCCCGGGACAGCCAATGAGCAGTTCTTC.

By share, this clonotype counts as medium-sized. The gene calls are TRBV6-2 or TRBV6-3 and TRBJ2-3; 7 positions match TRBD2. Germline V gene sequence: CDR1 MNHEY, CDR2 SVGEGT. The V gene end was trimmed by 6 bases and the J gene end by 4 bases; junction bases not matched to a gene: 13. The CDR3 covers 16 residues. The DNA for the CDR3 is TGTGCCAGCAGCCCCCTGCACGGACTAGGGGCAGATACGCAGTATTTT. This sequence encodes CASSPLHGLGADTQYF.

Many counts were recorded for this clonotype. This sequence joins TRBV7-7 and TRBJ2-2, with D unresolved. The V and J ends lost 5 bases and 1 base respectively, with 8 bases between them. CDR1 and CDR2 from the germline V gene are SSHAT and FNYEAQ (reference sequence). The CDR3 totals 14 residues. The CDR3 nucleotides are TGTGCCAGCAGCATCACAAGGAACACCGGGGAGCTGTTTTTT. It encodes CASSITRNTGELFF.

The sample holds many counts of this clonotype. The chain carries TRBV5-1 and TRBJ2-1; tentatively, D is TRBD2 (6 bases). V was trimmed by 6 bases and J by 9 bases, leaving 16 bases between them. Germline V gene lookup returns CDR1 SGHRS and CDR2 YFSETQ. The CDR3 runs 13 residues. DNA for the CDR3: TGCGCCAGCACCTTTTTCGGGGGAGCTGAGCAGTTCTTC. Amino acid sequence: CASTFFGGAEQFF. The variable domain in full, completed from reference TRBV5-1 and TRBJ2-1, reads KAGVTQTPRYLIKTRGQQVTLSCSPISGHRSVSWYQQTPGQGLQFLFEYFSETQRNKGNFPGRFSGRQFSNSRSEMNVSTLELGDSALYLCASTFFGGAEQFFGPGTRLTVL.

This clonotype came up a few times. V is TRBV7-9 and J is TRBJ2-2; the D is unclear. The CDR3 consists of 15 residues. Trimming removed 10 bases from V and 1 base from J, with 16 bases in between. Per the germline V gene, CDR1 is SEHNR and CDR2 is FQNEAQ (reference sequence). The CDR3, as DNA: TGTGCCACCACCCCCCGCGCTCAGAACACCGGGGAGCTGTTTTTT. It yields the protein CATTPRAQNTGELFF.

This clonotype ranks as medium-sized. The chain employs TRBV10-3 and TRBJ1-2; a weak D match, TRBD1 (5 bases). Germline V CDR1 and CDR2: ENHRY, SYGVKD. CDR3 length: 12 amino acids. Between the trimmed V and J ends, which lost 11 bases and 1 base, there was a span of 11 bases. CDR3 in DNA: TGTGCCGGATACGGGGGTAACTATGGCTACACCTTC. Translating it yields CAGYGGNYGYTF.

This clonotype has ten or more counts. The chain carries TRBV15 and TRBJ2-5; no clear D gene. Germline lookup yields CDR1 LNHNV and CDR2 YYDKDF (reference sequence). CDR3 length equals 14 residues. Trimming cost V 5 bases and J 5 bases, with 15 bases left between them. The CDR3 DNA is TGTGCCACCAGCCCTGGTTGGGCCGTTGAGACCCAGTACTTC. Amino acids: CATSPGWAVETQYF.

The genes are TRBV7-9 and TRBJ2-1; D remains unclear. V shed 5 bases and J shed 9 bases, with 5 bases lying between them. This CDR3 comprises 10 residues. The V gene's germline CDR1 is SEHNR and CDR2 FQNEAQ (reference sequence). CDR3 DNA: TGTGCCAGCAGCAAAATTGAGCAGTTCTTC. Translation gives CASSKIEQFF.

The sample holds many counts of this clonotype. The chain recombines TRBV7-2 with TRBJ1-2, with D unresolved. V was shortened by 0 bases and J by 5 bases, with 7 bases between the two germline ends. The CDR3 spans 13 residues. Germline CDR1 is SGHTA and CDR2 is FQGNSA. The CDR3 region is CASSLAGRYGYTF. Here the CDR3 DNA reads TGTGCCAGCAGCTTAGCAGGGAGATATGGCTACACCTTC.

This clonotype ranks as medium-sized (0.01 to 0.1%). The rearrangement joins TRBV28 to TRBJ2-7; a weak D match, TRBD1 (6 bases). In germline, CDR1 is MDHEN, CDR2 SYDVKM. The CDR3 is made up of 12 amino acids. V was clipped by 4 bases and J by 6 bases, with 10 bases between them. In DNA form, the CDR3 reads TGTGCCAGCAGTTCTCAGGGGCCCGAGCAGTACTTC. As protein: CASSSQGPEQYF.

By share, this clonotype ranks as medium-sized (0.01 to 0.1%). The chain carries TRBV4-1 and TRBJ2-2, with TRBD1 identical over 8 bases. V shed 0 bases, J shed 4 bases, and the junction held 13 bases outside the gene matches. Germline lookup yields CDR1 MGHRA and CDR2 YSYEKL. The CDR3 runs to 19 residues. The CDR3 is CASSQENQGALGSTGELFF. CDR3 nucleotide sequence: TGCGCCAGCAGCCAAGAAAATCAGGGGGCCTTAGGAAGCACCGGGGAGCTGTTTTTT.

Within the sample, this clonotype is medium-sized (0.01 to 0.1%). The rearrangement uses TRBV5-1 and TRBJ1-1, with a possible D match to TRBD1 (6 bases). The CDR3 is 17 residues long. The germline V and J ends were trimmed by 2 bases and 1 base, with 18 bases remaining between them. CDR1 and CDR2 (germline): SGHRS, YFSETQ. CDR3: CASSFVLPGHQNTEAFF. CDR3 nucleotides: TGCGCCAGCAGCTTCGTCCTACCGGGACACCAGAACACTGAAGCTTTCTTT.